Listed below are T cell receptor beta chains from one sample, sequenced in a study of cytomegalovirus exposure and HLA in healthy donors. The repertoire was sequenced with immunoSEQ multiplex PCR; TCRdb's copy has only in-frame clones and lacks some. This sample carries under 65,000 clones, with 6.5% to 8% going to the ten biggest clones. The sequenced sample consisted of PBMCs. Receptor source: a woman aged 40 to 50 in good health and CMV-seronegative. CDR3s include the opening cysteine and the closing phenylalanine or tryptophan. The order of the fields is J gene, V gene, D gene, CDR3 DNA, CDR3 protein. D genes are given only for firm matches.

j_gene: TRBJ1-2; v_gene: TRBV5-1; d_gene: -; CDR3nt: TGCGCCAGTGGAGGCCAAAACTATGGCTACACCTTC; CDR3aa: CASGGQNYGYTF
j_gene: TRBJ2-6; v_gene: TRBV30; d_gene: -; CDR3nt: TGTGCCTGGGGAGGCTTAAGGGGGGCCAACGTCCTGACTTTC; CDR3aa: CAWGGLRGANVLTF
j_gene: TRBJ1-3; v_gene: TRBV6-5; d_gene: TRBD1; CDR3nt: TGTGCCAGCAGCCCGCCTAGGGGGCCTGGAAACACCATATATTTT; CDR3aa: CASSPPRGPGNTIYF
j_gene: TRBJ2-1; v_gene: TRBV4-1; d_gene: -; CDR3nt: TGCGCCAGCAGCCAAGATCGAGCGGCCCACGACAATGAGCAGTTCTTC; CDR3aa: CASSQDRAAHDNEQFF
j_gene: TRBJ1-2; v_gene: TRBV30; d_gene: -; CDR3nt: TGTGCCTGGAGATTCAGGGGTGTGGATGGCTACACCTTC; CDR3aa: CAWRFRGVDGYTF
j_gene: TRBJ2-1; v_gene: TRBV2; d_gene: -; CDR3nt: TGTGCCAGCGAAACCCCGGGAGCGGAAGGGCCGGAGGGCTCCTACAATGAGCAGTTCTTC; CDR3aa: CASETPGAEGPEGSYNEQFF
j_gene: TRBJ1-2; v_gene: TRBV28; d_gene: -; CDR3nt: TGTGCCAGCAGTTTCCCAGTTTATGGCTACACCTTC; CDR3aa: CASSFPVYGYTF
j_gene: TRBJ2-3; v_gene: TRBV30; d_gene: TRBD2; CDR3nt: TGTGCCTGGAATAGGCGCGGGGGAGATACGCAGTATTTT; CDR3aa: CAWNRRGGDTQYF
j_gene: TRBJ1-1; v_gene: TRBV12-5; d_gene: TRBD1; CDR3nt: TGTGCTAGTGGTTGGGGGACAGGGGGTTCCACTGAAGCTTTCTTT; CDR3aa: CASGWGTGGSTEAFF
j_gene: TRBJ2-5; v_gene: TRBV7-6; d_gene: -; CDR3nt: TGTGCCAGCAGAGGGACACCAGAAACCCAGTACTTC; CDR3aa: CASRGTPETQYF
j_gene: TRBJ2-3; v_gene: TRBV5-1; d_gene: -; CDR3nt: TGCGCCAGCAGCCTTTCTAGCTTTAGCACAGATACGCAGTATTTT; CDR3aa: CASSLSSFSTDTQYF
j_gene: TRBJ2-2; v_gene: TRBV10-3; d_gene: TRBD2; CDR3nt: TGTGCCATCAGTGAGGTTAATAGCGGGAGTGAAACGAACACCGGGGAGCTGTTTTTT; CDR3aa: CAISEVNSGSETNTGELFF
j_gene: TRBJ2-3; v_gene: TRBV5-1; d_gene: -; CDR3nt: TGCGCCAGCAGCGCGGGCCCTGGCACAGATACGCAGTATTTT; CDR3aa: CASSAGPGTDTQYF
j_gene: TRBJ1-6; v_gene: TRBV4-2; d_gene: TRBD1; CDR3nt: TGTGCCAGCAGCCAAGTCCGGACAGGGGTCAATTCACCCCTACACTTT; CDR3aa: CASSQVRTGVNSPLHF
j_gene: TRBJ2-7; v_gene: TRBV18; d_gene: -; CDR3nt: TGTGCCAGCTCACCCTACGCAGGGGACGCCTACGAGCAGTACTTC; CDR3aa: CASSPYAGDAYEQYF
j_gene: TRBJ2-7; v_gene: TRBV19; d_gene: TRBD2; CDR3nt: TGTGCCAGTAGTGCGGGGACTAGCGGGAGATCTTACGAGCAGTACTTC; CDR3aa: CASSAGTSGRSYEQYF